The 11 T cell receptor beta chains given below trace back to one sample, sequenced in a study of blood T cell repertoires in COVID-19. The repertoire was sequenced with immunoSEQ multiplex PCR; TCRdb's copy has only in-frame clones and lacks some. Found here are 85,000 to 130,000 clones, 75% to 85% of them singletons; the top ten hold 6.2%. Material for sequencing was peripheral blood. These receptor sequences come from a man aged 80 or over with COVID-19, enrolled during active disease.

This clone was observed a single time. J is TRBJ2-7 and V is TRBV6-5, with TRBD2 as a possible D gene (7 bases). CDR3 size: 15 residues. CDR1 and CDR2 (germline): MNHEY, SVGAGI. The V gene lost 6 bases and the J gene lost 3 bases, with 18 bases spanning the gap. In DNA, the CDR3 is TGTGCCAGCAGCCCCCTCCAAGGGGGGGGCTACGAGCAGTACTTC. This codes for CASSPLQGGGYEQYF.

The rearrangement uses TRBV29-1 and TRBJ1-1; D perhaps matches TRBD1 (6 bases). Germline loops: CDR1 SQVTM, CDR2 ANQGSEA. The CDR3 covers 15 residues. Trimming left V 6 bases short and J 1 base short, with 18 bases between. The CDR3 DNA follows: TGCAGCGTCAGAGGCCGTACAGGGTCGAACACTGAAGCTTTCTTT. This translates into CSVRGRTGSNTEAFF.

The rearrangement uses TRBV5-4 and TRBJ2-5; 11 bases fit TRBD2. V shed 3 bases, J shed 2 bases, and the junction held 3 bases outside the gene matches. This CDR3 is built from 15 residues. Germline V lookup: CDR1 SGHNT, CDR2 YYREEE (reference sequence). CDR3 region: CASSSGTSGQETQYF. In DNA form, the CDR3 reads TGTGCCAGCAGCTCCGGGACTAGCGGACAAGAGACCCAGTACTTC.

CDR3 nucleotide sequence: TGTGCCTGGAGTGAGTACTTCTCGAATGGCTACACCTTC. Translating it yields CAWSEYFSNGYTF. V usage is TRBV30 and J usage is TRBJ1-2; the D is unclear. V was pared by 1 base and J by 6 bases, with 12 bases between. This CDR3 region has 13 residues. Germline lookup yields CDR1 GTSNPN and CDR2 SVGIG (reference sequence).

This chain links TRBV29-1 with TRBJ2-1, with 7 bases matching TRBD1. V shed 0 bases and J 2 bases; nucleotides not matched to a gene: 4. The CDR3 runs 15 residues. Germline assignment: CDR1 SQVTM and CDR2 ANQGSEA. The CDR3 nucleotides read TGCAGCGTTGAAGATAGGGGGCAAACCTACAATGAGCAGTTCTTC. Its translation is CSVEDRGQTYNEQFF.

This rearrangement joins TRBV30 to TRBJ1-1, with TRBD1 matching over 8 bases. V was pared by 1 base and J by 1 base, with 2 bases of the junction left unmatched. This CDR3 is built from 14 residues. Germline CDR1 and CDR2: GTSNPN and SVGIG (reference sequence). The CDR3 bases are TGTGCCTGGAGTGACGGACAGGGGAACACTGAAGCTTTCTTT. Residues: CAWSDGQGNTEAFF.

This chain connects TRBV18 to TRBJ2-1, with 7 nucleotides matching TRBD1. J gave up 6 bases and V 3 bases, and 14 bases lay outside the gene matches. Germline CDR1 and CDR2: KGHSH and LQKENI. The CDR3 is made up of 17 amino acids. This chain's CDR3 is CASSPRGPTADFNEQFF. Written as DNA, the CDR3 is TGTGCCAGCTCACCTAGGGGGCCCACAGCCGACTTCAATGAGCAGTTCTTC.

This clone was seen just once. The chain carries TRBV2 and TRBJ1-1; D gene ambiguous. The germline V and J ends were trimmed by 6 bases and 2 bases, with 7 bases remaining between them. Germline CDR1 and CDR2: SNHLY and FYNNEI. This CDR3 region has 12 residues. The CDR3 spells CASSRENTEAFF. CDR3 DNA: TGTGCCAGCAGCCGGGAAAACACTGAAGCTTTCTTT.

CDR3 DNA: TGTGCCAGCAGTCCTGGGGACAGGAATGGCTACACCTTC. Protein: CASSPGDRNGYTF. The chain is built from TRBV2 and TRBJ1-2; 8 nucleotides line up with TRBD1. Losses at the gene ends were 5 bases for V and 6 bases for J; bases not matched to a gene: 5. Germline V gives CDR1 SNHLY, CDR2 FYNNEI. This CDR3 spans 13 amino acids.

V and J are TRBV9 and TRBJ1-1, with D tentatively TRBD1 (6 bases). Per the germline V gene, CDR1 is SGDLS and CDR2 is YYNGEE. There are 14 residues in the CDR3. Trimming cost V 4 bases and J 3 bases, with 13 bases left between them. The CDR3, as DNA: TGTGCCAGCAGCTTTTCGGACAGAGACACTGAAGCTTTCTTT. Translating it yields CASSFSDRDTEAFF.

This chain uses TRBV4-1 with TRBJ1-2, with D uncertain. The CDR3 sequence is 16 residues long. The ends were cut back, 0 bases at V and 3 bases at J, with 14 bases in the middle. Germline assignment: CDR1 MGHRA and CDR2 YSYEKL. The CDR3 region is CASSQDSASGDYGYTF. CDR3 nucleotides: TGCGCCAGCAGCCAAGATTCGGCCTCAGGTGACTATGGCTACACCTTC.